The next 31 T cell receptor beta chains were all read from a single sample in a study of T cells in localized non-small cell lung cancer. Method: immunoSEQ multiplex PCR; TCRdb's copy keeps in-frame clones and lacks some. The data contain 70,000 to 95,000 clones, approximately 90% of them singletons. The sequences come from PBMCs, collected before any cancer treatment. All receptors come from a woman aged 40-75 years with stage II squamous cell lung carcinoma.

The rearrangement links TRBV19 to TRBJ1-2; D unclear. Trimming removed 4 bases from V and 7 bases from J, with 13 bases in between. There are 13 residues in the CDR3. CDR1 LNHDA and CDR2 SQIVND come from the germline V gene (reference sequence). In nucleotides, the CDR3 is TGTGCCAGTAGTAAAAACACCCGCGGTGGCTACACCTTC. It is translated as CASSKNTRGGYTF.

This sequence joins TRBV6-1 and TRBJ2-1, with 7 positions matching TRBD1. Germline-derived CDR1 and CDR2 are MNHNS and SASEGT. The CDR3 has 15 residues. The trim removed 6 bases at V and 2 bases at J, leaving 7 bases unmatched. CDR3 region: CASRTTGIPYNEQFF. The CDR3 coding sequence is TGTGCCAGCAGAACGACAGGGATCCCCTACAATGAGCAGTTCTTC.

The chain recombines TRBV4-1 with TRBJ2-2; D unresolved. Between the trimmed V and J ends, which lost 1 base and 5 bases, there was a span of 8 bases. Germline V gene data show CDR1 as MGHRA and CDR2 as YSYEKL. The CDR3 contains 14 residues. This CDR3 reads CASSQVVDTGELFF. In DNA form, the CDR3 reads TGCGCCAGCAGCCAAGTGGTGGATACCGGGGAGCTGTTTTTT.

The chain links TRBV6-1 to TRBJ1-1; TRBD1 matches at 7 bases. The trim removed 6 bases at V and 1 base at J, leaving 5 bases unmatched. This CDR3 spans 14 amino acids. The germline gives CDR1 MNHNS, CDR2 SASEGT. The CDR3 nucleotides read TGTGCCAGCAGCCGGGACAGCGAGAACACTGAAGCTTTCTTT. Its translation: CASSRDSENTEAFF.

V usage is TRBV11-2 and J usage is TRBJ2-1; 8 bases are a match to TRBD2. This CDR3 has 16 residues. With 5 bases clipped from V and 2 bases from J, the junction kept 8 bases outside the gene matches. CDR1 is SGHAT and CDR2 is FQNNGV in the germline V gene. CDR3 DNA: TGTGCCAGCAGCCAGGGGCCGGGAGGGACCTACAATGAGCAGTTCTTC. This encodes CASSQGPGGTYNEQFF.

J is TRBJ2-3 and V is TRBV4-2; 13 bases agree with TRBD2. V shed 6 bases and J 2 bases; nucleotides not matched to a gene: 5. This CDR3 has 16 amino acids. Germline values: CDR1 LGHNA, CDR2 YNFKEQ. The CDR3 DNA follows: TGTGCCAGCAGACGGACTAGCGGGGGCCTCACAGATACGCAGTATTTT. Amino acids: CASRRTSGGLTDTQYF.

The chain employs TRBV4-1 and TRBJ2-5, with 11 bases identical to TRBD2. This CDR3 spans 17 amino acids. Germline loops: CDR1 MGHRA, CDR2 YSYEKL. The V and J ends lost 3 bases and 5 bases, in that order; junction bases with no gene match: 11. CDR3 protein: CASSHLTSGSARETQYF. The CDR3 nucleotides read TGCGCCAGCAGCCATCTCACTAGCGGGAGTGCCAGGGAGACCCAGTACTTC.

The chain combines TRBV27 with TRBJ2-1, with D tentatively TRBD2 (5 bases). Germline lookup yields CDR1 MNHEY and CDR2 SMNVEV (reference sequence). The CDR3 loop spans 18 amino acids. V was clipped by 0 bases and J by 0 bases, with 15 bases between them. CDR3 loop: CASSLSMSGLRSYNEQFF. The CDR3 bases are TGTGCCAGCAGTTTATCAATGAGCGGCCTACGCTCCTACAATGAGCAGTTCTTC.

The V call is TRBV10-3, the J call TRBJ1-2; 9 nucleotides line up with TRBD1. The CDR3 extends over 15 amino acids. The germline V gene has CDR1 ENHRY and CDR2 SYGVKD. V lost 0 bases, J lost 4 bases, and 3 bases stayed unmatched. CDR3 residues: CAISESSGQGYGYTF. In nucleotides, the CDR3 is TGTGCCATCAGTGAGTCGTCGGGACAGGGCTATGGCTACACCTTC.

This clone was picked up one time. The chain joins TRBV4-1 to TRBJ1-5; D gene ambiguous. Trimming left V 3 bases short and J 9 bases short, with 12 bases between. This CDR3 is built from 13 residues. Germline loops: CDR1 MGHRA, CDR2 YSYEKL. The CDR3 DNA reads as TGCGCCAGCAGCCAGACCGAAATGGCGCCCCAGCATTTT. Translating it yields CASSQTEMAPQHF.

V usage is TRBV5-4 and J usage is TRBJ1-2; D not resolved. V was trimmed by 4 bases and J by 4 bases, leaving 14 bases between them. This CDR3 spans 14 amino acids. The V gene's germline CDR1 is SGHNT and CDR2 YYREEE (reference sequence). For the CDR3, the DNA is TGTGCCAGCAGCATCGACTTAGGCGGCTATGGCTACACCTTC. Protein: CASSIDLGGYGYTF.

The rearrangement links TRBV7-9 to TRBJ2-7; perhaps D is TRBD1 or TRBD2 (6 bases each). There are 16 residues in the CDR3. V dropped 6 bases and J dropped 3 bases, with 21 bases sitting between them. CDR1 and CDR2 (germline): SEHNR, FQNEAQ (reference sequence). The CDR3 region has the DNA TGTGCCAGCAGAAAGGGGGGAGGCGGAGCCCACTACGAGCAGTACTTC. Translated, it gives CASRKGGGGAHYEQYF.

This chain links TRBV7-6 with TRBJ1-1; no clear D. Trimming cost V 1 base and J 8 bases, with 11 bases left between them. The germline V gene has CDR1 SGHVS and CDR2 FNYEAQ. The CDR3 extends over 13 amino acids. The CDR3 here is CASSLVRGGEAFF. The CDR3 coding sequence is TGTGCCAGCAGCTTAGTTCGGGGAGGCGAAGCTTTCTTT.

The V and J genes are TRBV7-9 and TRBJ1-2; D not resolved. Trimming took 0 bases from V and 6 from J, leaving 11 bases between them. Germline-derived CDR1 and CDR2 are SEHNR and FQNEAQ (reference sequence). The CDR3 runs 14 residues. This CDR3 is CASSLAEGVDGYTF. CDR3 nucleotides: TGTGCCAGCAGCTTAGCGGAGGGAGTGGATGGCTACACCTTC.

As DNA, the CDR3 is TGCGCCAGCAGCTTAGACAGGGGTGGAAACACCATATATTTT. It translates to CASSLDRGGNTIYF. The chain carries TRBV5-1 and TRBJ1-3; 8 bases fit TRBD1. The CDR3 is 14 amino acids. Trimming took 2 bases from V and 3 from J; bases not matched to a gene: 1. From germline, CDR1 is SGHRS and CDR2 YFSETQ. Looking up the rest from reference TRBV5-1 and TRBJ1-3 gives the full variable domain: KAGVTQTPRYLIKTRGQQVTLSCSPISGHRSVSWYQQTPGQGLQFLFEYFSETQRNKGNFPGRFSGRQFSNSRSEMNVSTLELGDSALYLCASSLDRGGNTIYFGEGSWLTVV.

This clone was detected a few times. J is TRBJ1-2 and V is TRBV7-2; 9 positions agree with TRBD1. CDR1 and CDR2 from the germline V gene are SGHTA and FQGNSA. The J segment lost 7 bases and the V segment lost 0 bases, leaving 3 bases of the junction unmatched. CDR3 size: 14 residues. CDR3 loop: CASSLAGDRVGYTF. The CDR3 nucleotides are TGTGCCAGCAGCTTAGCAGGGGACAGGGTTGGCTACACCTTC.

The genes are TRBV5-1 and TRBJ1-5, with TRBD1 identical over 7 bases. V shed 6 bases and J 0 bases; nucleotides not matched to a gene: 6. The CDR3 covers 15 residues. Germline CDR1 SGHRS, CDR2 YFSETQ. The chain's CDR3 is CASKTGVDSNQPQHF. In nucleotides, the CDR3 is TGCGCCAGCAAAACAGGGGTTGATAGCAATCAGCCCCAGCATTTT. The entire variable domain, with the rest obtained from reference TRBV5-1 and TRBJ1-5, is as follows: KAGVTQTPRYLIKTRGQQVTLSCSPISGHRSVSWYQQTPGQGLQFLFEYFSETQRNKGNFPGRFSGRQFSNSRSEMNVSTLELGDSALYLCASKTGVDSNQPQHFGDGTRLSIL.

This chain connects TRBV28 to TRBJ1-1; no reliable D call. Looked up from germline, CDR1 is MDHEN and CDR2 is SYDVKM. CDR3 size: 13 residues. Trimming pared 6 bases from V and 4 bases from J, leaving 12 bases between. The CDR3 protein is CASSRYTGTEAFF. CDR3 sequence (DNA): TGTGCCAGCAGCCGTTATACTGGCACTGAAGCTTTCTTT.

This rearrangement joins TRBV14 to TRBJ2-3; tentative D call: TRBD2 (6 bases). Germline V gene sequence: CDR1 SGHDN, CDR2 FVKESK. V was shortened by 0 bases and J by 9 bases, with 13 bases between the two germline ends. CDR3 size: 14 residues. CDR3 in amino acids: CASSQDWRAPTQYF. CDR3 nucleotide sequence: TGTGCCAGCAGCCAAGATTGGAGGGCACCGACGCAGTATTTT.

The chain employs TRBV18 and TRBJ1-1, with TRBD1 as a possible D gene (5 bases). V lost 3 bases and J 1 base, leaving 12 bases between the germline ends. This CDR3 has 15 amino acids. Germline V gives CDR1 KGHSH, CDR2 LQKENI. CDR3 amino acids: CASSPGTGKNTEAFF. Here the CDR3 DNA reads TGTGCCAGCTCACCGGGGACGGGAAAGAACACTGAAGCTTTCTTT.

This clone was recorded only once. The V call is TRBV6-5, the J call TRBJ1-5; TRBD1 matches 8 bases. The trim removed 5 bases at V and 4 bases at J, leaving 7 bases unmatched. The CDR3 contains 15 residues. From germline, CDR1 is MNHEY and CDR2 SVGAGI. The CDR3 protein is CASSGRTGKNQPQHF. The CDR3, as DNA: TGTGCCAGCAGTGGAAGGACAGGGAAGAATCAGCCCCAGCATTTT.

The CDR3 region has the DNA TGTGCCAGCTCACCAGGAGGGGGCCAACAAGAGACCCAGTACTTC. It translates to CASSPGGGQQETQYF. The chain combines TRBV18 with TRBJ2-5; tentative D call: TRBD1 (7 bases). Per the germline V gene, CDR1 is KGHSH and CDR2 is LQKENI. CDR3 length equals 15 residues. V was trimmed by 2 bases and J by 2 bases, leaving 12 bases between them.

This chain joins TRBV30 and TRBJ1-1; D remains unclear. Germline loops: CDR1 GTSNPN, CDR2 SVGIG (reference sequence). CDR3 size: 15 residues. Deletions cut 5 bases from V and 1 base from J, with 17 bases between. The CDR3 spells CAWGPTLTANTEAFF. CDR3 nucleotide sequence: TGTGCCTGGGGCCCCACCCTCACAGCGAACACTGAAGCTTTCTTT.

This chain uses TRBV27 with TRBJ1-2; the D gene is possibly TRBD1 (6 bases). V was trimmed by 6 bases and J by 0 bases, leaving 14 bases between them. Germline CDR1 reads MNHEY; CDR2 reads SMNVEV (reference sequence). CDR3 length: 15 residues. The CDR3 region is CASSLSGTTNYGYTF. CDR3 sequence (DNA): TGTGCCAGCAGCCTTTCCGGGACAACTAACTATGGCTACACCTTC.

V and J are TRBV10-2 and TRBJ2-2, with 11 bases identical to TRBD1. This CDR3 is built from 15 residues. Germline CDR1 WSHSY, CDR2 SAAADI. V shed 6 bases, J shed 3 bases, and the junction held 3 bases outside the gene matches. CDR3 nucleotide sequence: TGCGCCAGCAGGGGGACAGGGGGGTACACCGGGGAGCTGTTTTTT. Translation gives CASRGTGGYTGELFF.

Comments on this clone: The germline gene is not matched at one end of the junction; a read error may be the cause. For the CDR3, the DNA is TGCAGCGTGTCGACAGGGGGCATTTCCACCCCCACTTTT. Translated, it gives CSVSTGGISTPTF. V usage is TRBV29-1 and J usage is TRBJ1-4; 10 nucleotides agree with TRBD1. The germline CDR1 and CDR2 sequences are SQVTM and ANQGSEA. The CDR3 spans 13 residues.

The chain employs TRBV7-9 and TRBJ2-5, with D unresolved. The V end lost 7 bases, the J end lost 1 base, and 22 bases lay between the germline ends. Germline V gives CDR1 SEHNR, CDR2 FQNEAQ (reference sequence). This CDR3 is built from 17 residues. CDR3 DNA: TGTGCCAGCACCTTGGGTGGGGTAACTTATCTCCAAGAGACCCAGTACTTC. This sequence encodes CASTLGGVTYLQETQYF.

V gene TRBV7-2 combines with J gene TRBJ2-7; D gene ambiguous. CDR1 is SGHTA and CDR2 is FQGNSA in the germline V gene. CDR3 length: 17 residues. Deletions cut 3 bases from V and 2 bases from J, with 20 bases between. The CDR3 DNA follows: TGTGCCAGCAGCTTCCCCCTCCTACTACCACTTGCCTACGAGCAGTACTTC. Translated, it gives CASSFPLLLPLAYEQYF.

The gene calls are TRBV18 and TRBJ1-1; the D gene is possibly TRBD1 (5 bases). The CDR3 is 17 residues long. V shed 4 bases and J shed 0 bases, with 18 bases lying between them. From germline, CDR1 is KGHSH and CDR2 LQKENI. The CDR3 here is CASSQLPTGTLNTEAFF. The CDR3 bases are TGTGCCAGCTCACAACTTCCGACCGGGACTTTGAACACTGAAGCTTTCTTT.

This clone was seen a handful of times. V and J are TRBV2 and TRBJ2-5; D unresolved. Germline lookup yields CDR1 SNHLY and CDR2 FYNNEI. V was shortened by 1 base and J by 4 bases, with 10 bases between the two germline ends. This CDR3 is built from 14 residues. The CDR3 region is CASSEGRLLETQYF. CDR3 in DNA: TGTGCCAGCAGTGAAGGACGGCTCTTAGAGACCCAGTACTTC.

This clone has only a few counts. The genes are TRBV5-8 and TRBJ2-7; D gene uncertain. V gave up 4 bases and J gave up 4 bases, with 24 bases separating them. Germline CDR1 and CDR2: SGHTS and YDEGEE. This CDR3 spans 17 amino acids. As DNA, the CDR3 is TGTGCCAGCAGCCCATTACTGGACGGACCCCTCGGATACGAGCAGTACTTC. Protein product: CASSPLLDGPLGYEQYF.